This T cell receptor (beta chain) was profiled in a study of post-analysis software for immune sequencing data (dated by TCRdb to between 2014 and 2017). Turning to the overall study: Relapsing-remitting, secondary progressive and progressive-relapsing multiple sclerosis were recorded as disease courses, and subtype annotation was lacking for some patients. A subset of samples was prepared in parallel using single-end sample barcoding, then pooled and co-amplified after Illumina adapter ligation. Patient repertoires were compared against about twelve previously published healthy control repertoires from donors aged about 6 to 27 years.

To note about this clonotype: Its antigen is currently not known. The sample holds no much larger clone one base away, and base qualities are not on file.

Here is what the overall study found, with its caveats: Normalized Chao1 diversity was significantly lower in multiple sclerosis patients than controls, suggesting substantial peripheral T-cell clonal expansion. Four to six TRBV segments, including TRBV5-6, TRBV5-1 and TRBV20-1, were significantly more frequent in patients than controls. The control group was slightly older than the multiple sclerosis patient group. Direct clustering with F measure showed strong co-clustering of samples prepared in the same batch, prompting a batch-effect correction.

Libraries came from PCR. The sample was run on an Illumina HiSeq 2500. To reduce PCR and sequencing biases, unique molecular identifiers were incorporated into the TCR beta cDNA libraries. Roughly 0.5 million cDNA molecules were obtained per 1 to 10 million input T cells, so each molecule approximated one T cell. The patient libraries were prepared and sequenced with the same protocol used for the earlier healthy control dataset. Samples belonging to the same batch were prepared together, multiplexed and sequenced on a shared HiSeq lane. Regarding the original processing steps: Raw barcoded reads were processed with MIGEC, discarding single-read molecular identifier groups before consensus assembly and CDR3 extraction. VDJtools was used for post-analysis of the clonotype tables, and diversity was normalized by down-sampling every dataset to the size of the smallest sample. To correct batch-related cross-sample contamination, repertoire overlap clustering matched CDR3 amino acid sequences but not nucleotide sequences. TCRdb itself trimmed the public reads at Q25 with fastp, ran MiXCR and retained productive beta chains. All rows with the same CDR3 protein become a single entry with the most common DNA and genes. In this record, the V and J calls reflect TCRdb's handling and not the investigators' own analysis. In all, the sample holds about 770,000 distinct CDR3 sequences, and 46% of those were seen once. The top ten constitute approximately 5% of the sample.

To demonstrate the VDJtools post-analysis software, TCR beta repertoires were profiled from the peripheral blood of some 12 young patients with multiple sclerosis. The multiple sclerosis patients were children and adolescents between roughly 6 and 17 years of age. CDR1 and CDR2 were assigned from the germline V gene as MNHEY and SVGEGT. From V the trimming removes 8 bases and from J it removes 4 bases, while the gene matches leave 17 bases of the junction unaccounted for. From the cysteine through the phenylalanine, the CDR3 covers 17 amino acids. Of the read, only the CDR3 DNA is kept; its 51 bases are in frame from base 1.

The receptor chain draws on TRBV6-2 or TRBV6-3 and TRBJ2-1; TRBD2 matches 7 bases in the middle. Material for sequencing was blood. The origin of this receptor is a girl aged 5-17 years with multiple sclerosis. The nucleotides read TGTGCCAGCCGTTTTACAGCCGGGACTACCCAATACAATGAGCAGTTCTTC. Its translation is CASRFTAGTTQYNEQFF.